This TCR beta chain comes out of a study of blood T cell repertoires in COVID-19. Overall study context: Donors in the United States, Italy and Spain gave samples during acute or convalescent COVID-19. The cDNA or gDNA used as material had been derived from T cells, B-cell-depleted T cells, or PBMCs.

Some clones are missing from TCRdb's copy, which holds only in-frame ones; the method was immunoSEQ multiplex PCR. Of roughly 210,000 clones in the sample, roughly 84% are singletons; the top ten hold 7.2%. Germline trimming cut 3 bases from V and 1 base from J; bases unmatched to any gene: 12. The germline gives CDR1 MGHRA, CDR2 YSYEKL. This CDR3 is built from 19 residues. The TCR was taken from a man aged 30-40 years in a cohort exposed to, infected with or recovered from COVID-19 (not recorded which). The V and J genes are TRBV4-1 and TRBJ1-5; 10 bases fit TRBD1. Material for sequencing was PBMCs or T cells enriched from blood (not recorded which). The CDR3 loop is CASSQAPGQGSRSNQPQHF. In nucleotides, the CDR3 is TGCGCCAGCAGCCAGGCACCGGGACAGGGGTCTAGGAGCAATCAGCCCCAGCATTTT.